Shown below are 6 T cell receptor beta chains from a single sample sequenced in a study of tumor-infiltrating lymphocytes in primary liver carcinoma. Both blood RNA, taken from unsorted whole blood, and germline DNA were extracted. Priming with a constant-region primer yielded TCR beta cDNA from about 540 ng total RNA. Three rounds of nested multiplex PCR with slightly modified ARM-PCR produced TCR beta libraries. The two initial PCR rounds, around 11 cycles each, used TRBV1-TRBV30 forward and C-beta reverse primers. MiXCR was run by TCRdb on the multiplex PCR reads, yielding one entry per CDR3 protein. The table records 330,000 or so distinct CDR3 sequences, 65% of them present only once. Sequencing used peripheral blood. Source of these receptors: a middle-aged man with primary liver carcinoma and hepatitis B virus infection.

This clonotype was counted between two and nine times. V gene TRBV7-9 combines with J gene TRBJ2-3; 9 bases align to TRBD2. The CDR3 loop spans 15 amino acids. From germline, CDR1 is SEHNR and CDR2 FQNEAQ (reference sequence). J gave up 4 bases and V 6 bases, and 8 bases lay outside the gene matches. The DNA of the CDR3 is TGTGCCAGCAGTTATAGCGGGAGTCGCTCAGATACGCAGTATTTT. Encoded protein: CASSYSGSRSDTQYF.

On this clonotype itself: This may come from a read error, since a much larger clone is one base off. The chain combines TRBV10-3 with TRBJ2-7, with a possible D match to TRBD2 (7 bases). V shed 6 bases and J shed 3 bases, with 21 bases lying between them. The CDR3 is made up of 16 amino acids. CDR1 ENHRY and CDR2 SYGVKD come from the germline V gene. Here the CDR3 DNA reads TGTGCCATCAGCCGGGGGGCACTAACGGGATTCTACGAGCAGTACTTC. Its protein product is CAISRGALTGFYEQYF.

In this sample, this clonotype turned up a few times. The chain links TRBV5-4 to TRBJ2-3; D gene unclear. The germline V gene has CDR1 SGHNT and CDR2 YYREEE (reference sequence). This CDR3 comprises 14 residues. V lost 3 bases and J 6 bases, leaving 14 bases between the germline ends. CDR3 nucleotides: TGTGCCAGCAGCTCGGGCACCCCCTCGGATACGCAGTATTTT. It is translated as CASSSGTPSDTQYF.

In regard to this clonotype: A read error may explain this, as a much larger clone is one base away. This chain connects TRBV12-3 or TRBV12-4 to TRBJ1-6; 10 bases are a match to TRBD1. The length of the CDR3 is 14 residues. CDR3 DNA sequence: TGTGCCGGCAGTTCCGGGACAGGGGACTCACCCCTCCACTTT. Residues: CAGSSGTGDSPLHF.

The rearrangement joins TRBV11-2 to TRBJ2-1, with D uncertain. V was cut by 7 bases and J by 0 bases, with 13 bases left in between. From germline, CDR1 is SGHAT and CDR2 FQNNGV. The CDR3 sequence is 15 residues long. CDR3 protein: CASNTTLSSYNEQFF. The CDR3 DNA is TGTGCCAGCAACACGACTTTGAGCTCCTACAATGAGCAGTTCTTC.

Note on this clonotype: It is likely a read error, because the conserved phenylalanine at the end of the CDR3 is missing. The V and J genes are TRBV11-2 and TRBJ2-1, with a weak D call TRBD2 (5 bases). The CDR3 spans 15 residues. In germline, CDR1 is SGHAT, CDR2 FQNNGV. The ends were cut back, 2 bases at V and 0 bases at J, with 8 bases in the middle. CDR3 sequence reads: CASSLRGNSYNEQFL. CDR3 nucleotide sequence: TGTGCCAGCAGCTTAAGAGGGAACTCCTACAATGAGCAGTTCTTA.